A single T cell receptor beta chain is shown here with its context. These data originate in a study of blood T cell repertoires in COVID-19. Study as a whole: Specimens from acute and convalescent COVID-19 originated in the United States, Italy and Spain. T cells, B-cell-depleted T cells, or PBMCs provided the cDNA or gDNA that served as material.

Per the study methods: Nucleated cell number was recorded as an estimate derived from reference gene primer amplification. This table comes from immunoSEQ multiplex PCR, and its TCRdb copy is limited to in-frame clones, with some not included. V and J calls and clone size are those listed in that table; D and trimming were worked out from the DNA. The sample has around 300,000 clones, 80% to 90% seen once. Trimming stripped 0 bases from V and 2 bases from J, with 11 bases between. There are 16 residues in the CDR3. Germline-derived CDR1 and CDR2 are MGHRA and YSYEKL. Material for sequencing was peripheral blood. This TCR derives from a woman between 40 and 55 years old with acute or convalescent COVID-19. The rearrangement links TRBV4-1 to TRBJ1-5; no firm D call. The CDR3 here is CASSQEGSEGNQPQHF. CDR3 nucleotide sequence: TGCGCCAGCAGCCAAGAGGGGAGCGAGGGCAATCAGCCCCAGCATTTT.